One T cell receptor beta chain is described in this entry. Its antigen is undetermined. This specimen comes from a study of Graves' ophthalmopathy and Graves' hyperthyroidism. Findings and caveats of the study: Blood also held most thyroid clonotypes expanded above 0.001 frequency.

Pregnancy or lactation, uncontrolled infections and other autoimmune diseases were grounds for excluding patients. The study amplified TCR beta CDR3 regions using RNA transcripts. An opening RT-PCR round employed HTBI primers and preceded a second-round multiplex PCR. TCRdb itself ran the multiplex PCR reads through MiXCR, one entry per CDR3 protein. Of around 670,000 distinct CDR3 sequences listed, 40% are singletons. The CDR3 consists of 17 residues. Trimming removed 5 bases from V and 1 base from J; junction bases left unmatched: 13. Germline V gene data show CDR1 as SEHNR and CDR2 as FQNEAQ (reference sequence).

The TCR comes from an adult man with Graves' ophthalmopathy. The sample consisted of peripheral blood. The chain links TRBV7-9 to TRBJ2-7; 8 bases match TRBD2. Here the CDR3 reads CASSNRLAGRRSYEQYF. The CDR3 bases are TGTGCCAGCAGCAACCGGTTAGCGGGACGGAGATCCTACGAGCAGTACTTC.